This T cell receptor beta chain was observed in a study of shared clonotypes between healthy human individuals. Between the trimmed V and J ends, which lost 4 bases and 8 bases, there was a span of 17 bases. The CDR3 length is 14 residues. Germline values: CDR1 SGHAT, CDR2 FQNNGV. The method was immunoSEQ multiplex PCR; TCRdb's version includes in-frame clones alone and lacks a portion of them. The sample records more than 850,000 clones, 78% being singletons. The genes are TRBV11-2 and TRBJ1-2, with D tentatively TRBD1 (5 bases). Input material: memory CD4+ T cells from PBMCs. The subset denotes: CD45RA-negative fraction. The receptor comes from a man between 18 and 29 years old in good health. Some clones in this sample may be carry-over from other donors' samples. CDR3 nucleotide sequence: TGTGCCAGCAGCTCTCGACAGCTAGCTATGGGCTACACCTTC. It is translated as CASSSRQLAMGYTF.